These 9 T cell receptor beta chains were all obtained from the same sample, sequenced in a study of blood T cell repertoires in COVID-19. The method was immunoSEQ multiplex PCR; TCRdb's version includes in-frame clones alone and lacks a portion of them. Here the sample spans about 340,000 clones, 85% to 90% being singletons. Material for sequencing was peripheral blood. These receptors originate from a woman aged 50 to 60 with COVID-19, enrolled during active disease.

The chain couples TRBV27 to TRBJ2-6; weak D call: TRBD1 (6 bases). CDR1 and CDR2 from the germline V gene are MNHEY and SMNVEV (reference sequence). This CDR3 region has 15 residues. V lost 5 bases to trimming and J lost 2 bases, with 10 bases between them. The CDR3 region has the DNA TGTGCCAGCAGTGCACAGGGTGCTGGGGCCAACGTCCTGACTTTC. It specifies CASSAQGAGANVLTF.

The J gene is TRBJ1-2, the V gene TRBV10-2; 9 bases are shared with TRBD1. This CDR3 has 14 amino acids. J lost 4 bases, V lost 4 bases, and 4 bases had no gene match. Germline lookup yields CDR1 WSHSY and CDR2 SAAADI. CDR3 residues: CASSVRQGGYGYTF. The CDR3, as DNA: TGCGCCAGCAGTGTAAGACAGGGGGGCTATGGCTACACCTTC.

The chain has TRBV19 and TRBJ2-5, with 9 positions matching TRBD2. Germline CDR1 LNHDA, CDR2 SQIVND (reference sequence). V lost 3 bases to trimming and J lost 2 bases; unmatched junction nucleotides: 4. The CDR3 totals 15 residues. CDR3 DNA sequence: TGTGCCAGTAGTATTCTGAGCGGGGGGCAAGAGACCCAGTACTTC. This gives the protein CASSILSGGQETQYF. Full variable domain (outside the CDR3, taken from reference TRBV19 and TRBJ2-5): DGGITQSPKYLFRKEGQNVTLSCEQNLNHDAMYWYRQDPGQGLRLIYYSQIVNDFQKGDIAEGYSVSREKKESFPLTVTSAQKNPTAFYLCASSILSGGQETQYFGPGTRLLVL.

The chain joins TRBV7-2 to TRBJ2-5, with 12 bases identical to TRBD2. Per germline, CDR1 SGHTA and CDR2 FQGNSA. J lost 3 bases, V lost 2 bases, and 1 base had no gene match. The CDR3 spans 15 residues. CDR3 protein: CASSLRTSGKETQYF. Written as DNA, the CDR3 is TGTGCCAGCAGCTTAAGGACTAGCGGGAAAGAGACCCAGTACTTC.

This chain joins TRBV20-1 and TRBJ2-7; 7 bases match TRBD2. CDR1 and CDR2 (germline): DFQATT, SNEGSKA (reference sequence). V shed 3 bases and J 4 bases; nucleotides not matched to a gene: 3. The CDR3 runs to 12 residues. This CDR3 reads CSASSGRYEQYF. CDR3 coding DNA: TGCAGTGCTAGTTCCGGGAGGTACGAGCAGTACTTC.

CDR3 sequence reads: CASSQVGTVFYEQYF. CDR3 sequence (DNA): TGCGCCAGCAGCCAAGTTGGGACAGTGTTCTACGAGCAGTACTTC. V and J are TRBV4-1 and TRBJ2-7; 7 positions match TRBD1. Germline V lookup: CDR1 MGHRA, CDR2 YSYEKL. The CDR3 sequence is 15 residues long. V dropped 1 base and J dropped 3; count of bases not matched to a gene: 6.

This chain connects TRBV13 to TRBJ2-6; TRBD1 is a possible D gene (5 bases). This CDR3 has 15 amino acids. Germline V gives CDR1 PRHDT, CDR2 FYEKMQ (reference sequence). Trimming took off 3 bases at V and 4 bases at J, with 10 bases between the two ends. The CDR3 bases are TGTGCCAGCAGCTTCAGGGTTTCAGGGGCCAACGTCCTGACTTTC. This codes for CASSFRVSGANVLTF. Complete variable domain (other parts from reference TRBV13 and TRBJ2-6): AAGVIQSPRHLIKEKRETATLKCYPIPRHDTVYWYQQGPGQDPQFLISFYEKMQSDKGSIPDRFSAQQFSDYHSELNMSSLELGDSALYFCASSFRVSGANVLTFGAGSRLTVL.

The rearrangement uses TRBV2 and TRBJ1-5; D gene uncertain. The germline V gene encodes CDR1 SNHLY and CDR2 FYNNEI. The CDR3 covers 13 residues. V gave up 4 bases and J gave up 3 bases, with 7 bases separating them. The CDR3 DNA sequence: TGTGCCAGCAGTGGCCAGTTCAATCAGCCCCAGCATTTT. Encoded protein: CASSGQFNQPQHF. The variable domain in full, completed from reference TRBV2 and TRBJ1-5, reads EPEVTQTPSHQVTQMGQEVILRCVPISNHLYFYWYRQILGQKVEFLVSFYNNEISEKSEIFDDQFSVERPDGSNFTLKIRSTKLEDSAMYFCASSGQFNQPQHFGDGTRLSIL.

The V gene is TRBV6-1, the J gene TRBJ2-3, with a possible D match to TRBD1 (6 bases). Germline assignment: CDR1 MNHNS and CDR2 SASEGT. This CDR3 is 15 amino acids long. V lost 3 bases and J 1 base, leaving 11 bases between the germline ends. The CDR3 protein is CASSDWGPGTDTQYF. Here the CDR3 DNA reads TGTGCCAGCAGTGATTGGGGGCCGGGCACAGATACGCAGTATTTT.